The 26 T cell receptor beta chains below were found in one sample sequenced in a study of cytomegalovirus exposure and HLA in healthy donors. Primers for the PCR totalled 60 Vbeta and 13 Jbeta. Libraries were prepared by immunoSEQ multiplex PCR; TCRdb keeps only in-frame clonotypes and omits some of them. This sample has around 210,000 clones; around 80% occur once, and the top ten carry about 0.5%. Sequences were obtained from PBMCs. These receptor sequences come from a boy aged 10-17 years in good health and CMV-seronegative.

The chain is built from TRBV5-1 and TRBJ2-3; maybe TRBD1 (5 bases). The CDR3 spans 14 residues. Looked up from germline, CDR1 is SGHRS and CDR2 is YFSETQ. V lost 5 bases to trimming and J lost 3 bases, with 13 bases between them. The CDR3 region is CASRGAVGTDTQYF. DNA for the CDR3: TGCGCCAGCAGAGGGGCAGTGGGGACAGATACGCAGTATTTT. Combining the CDR3 with reference TRBV5-1 and TRBJ2-3 gives the whole variable domain KAGVTQTPRYLIKTRGQQVTLSCSPISGHRSVSWYQQTPGQGLQFLFEYFSETQRNKGNFPGRFSGRQFSNSRSEMNVSTLELGDSALYLCASRGAVGTDTQYFGPGTRLTVL.

The chain recombines TRBV4-2 with TRBJ2-1; 7 positions agree with TRBD2. The CDR3 contains 17 residues. V lost 4 bases and J lost 10; bases outside the gene matches: 19. CDR1 LGHNA and CDR2 YNFKEQ come from the germline V gene. CDR3 protein: CASSLTRYSGSPEEQFF. DNA for the CDR3: TGTGCCAGCAGCCTCACTCGGTATAGCGGGTCTCCTGAAGAGCAGTTCTTC.

The J gene is TRBJ2-1, the V gene TRBV2; D possibly corresponds to TRBD1 (5 bases). This CDR3 region has 14 residues. V was cut by 7 bases and J by 4 bases, with 14 bases left in between. The germline CDR1 and CDR2 sequences are SNHLY and FYNNEI. DNA of the CDR3: TGTGCCAGCATAAAAGGGGTGATTTACAATGAGCAGTTCTTC. This gives the protein CASIKGVIYNEQFF.

In DNA, the CDR3 is TGTGCCAGCAGTGAATGGGGGGGCGAGCAGTACTTC. Amino acid sequence: CASSEWGGEQYF. The chain is built from TRBV6-1 and TRBJ2-7, with TRBD2 matching over 7 bases. Trimming cost V 2 bases and J 6 bases; bases outside gene matches: 1. This CDR3 is built from 12 residues. CDR1 is MNHNS, CDR2 SASEGT, per germline.

The chain carries TRBV9 and TRBJ1-1; weak D call: TRBD1 (6 bases). V lost 0 bases to trimming and J lost 10 bases, with 13 bases between them. CDR3 length equals 13 residues. The germline V gene has CDR1 SGDLS and CDR2 YYNGEE. The CDR3 reads CASSVEQGIPAFF. CDR3 in DNA: TGTGCCAGCAGCGTAGAACAGGGAATCCCAGCTTTCTTT.

This clone was seen a single time. V usage is TRBV21-1 and J usage is TRBJ1-5. TRBV21-1 counts as a pseudogene. The CDR3 is made up of 17 amino acids. The CDR3 protein is CASSNIGGSRGNQPQHF. Here the CDR3 DNA reads TGTGCCAGCAGCAATATCGGAGGGAGTAGGGGCAATCAGCCCCAGCATTTT.

V is TRBV29-1 and J is TRBJ1-2, with D maybe TRBD1 (5 bases). CDR3 size: 14 residues. Trimming took 3 bases from V and 6 from J, leaving 17 bases between them. The germline V gene has CDR1 SQVTM and CDR2 ANQGSEA. CDR3 protein: CSVDPLLGGDGYTF. CDR3 nucleotide sequence: TGCAGCGTTGACCCCTTACTCGGGGGGGATGGCTACACCTTC. Using reference TRBV29-1 and TRBJ1-2 for the parts outside the CDR3, the full variable domain is SAVISQKPSRDICQRGTSLTIQCQVDSQVTMMFWYRQQPGQSLTLIATANQGSEATYESGFVIDKFPISRPNLTFSTLTVSNMSPEDSSIYLCSVDPLLGGDGYTFGSGTRLTVV.

The chain is built from TRBV18 and TRBJ1-1, with D perhaps matching TRBD1 (5 bases). CDR3 length: 11 amino acids. Germline V gene sequence: CDR1 KGHSH, CDR2 LQKENI. Trimming took 6 bases from V and 6 from J, leaving 8 bases between them. CDR3 sequence (DNA): TGTGCCAGCTCCGGGGGTGCTGAAGCTTTCTTT. The encoded protein is CASSGGAEAFF.

The chain combines TRBV30 with TRBJ2-3, with D possibly being TRBD2 (5 bases). The CDR3 length is 18 residues. CDR1 is GTSNPN, CDR2 SVGIG, per germline (reference sequence). Trimming left V 0 bases short and J 1 base short, with 20 bases between. CDR3 in amino acids: CAWSVLALRAECTDTQYF. The CDR3 DNA follows: TGTGCCTGGAGTGTACTTGCTCTAAGAGCGGAGTGCACAGATACGCAGTATTTT.

This clone is a singleton in its sample. The V gene is TRBV9, the J gene TRBJ1-4; a possible D gene is TRBD1 (5 bases). The V end was cut by 3 bases, the J end by 5 bases, with 11 bases between. Germline-derived CDR1 and CDR2 are SGDLS and YYNGEE. CDR3 length: 14 amino acids. The CDR3 DNA reads TGTGCCAGCAGCGAGGGGCTAAGAAATGAAAAACTGTTTTTT. Protein sequence: CASSEGLRNEKLFF.

DNA of the CDR3: TGTGCCAGCAGCTTGGGTACGGACAGGGGAGTGCGAGAGACCCAGTACTTC. Translating it yields CASSLGTDRGVRETQYF. The chain couples TRBV5-5 to TRBJ2-5, with 9 nucleotides matching TRBD1. CDR1 and CDR2 from the germline V gene are SGHKS and YYEKEE (reference sequence). Trimming took 0 bases from V and 4 from J; bases not matched to a gene: 10. The CDR3 contains 17 residues.

CDR3 sequence (DNA): TGTGCCAGCAGTAGATACCTTAGCTCCTACGAGCAGTACTTC. This encodes CASSRYLSSYEQYF. The V gene is TRBV7-6, the J gene TRBJ2-7, with D unresolved. The V end was cut by 6 bases, the J end by 0 bases, with 12 bases between. Germline V CDR1 and CDR2: SGHVS, FNYEAQ. The CDR3 length is 14 residues.

The gene calls are TRBV7-9 and TRBJ2-1, with D possibly matching TRBD2 (6 bases). V gave up 3 bases and J gave up 3 bases, with 9 bases separating them. The CDR3 has 14 residues. The germline V gene has CDR1 SEHNR and CDR2 FQNEAQ (reference sequence). The CDR3 bases are TGTGCCAGCAGCTTCCGGGACTTCTACAATGAGCAGTTCTTC. Translating gives CASSFRDFYNEQFF.

This clone was counted between two and nine times. The chain joins TRBV5-4 to TRBJ1-1; no clear D gene. This CDR3 contains 12 residues. V gave up 2 bases and J gave up 1 base, with 3 bases separating them. Germline lookup yields CDR1 SGHNT and CDR2 YYREEE (reference sequence). DNA for the CDR3: TGTGCCAGCAGCTTCGGGAACACTGAAGCTTTCTTT. Its translation: CASSFGNTEAFF.

This chain uses TRBV6-1 with TRBJ2-5, with a weak D call TRBD2 (6 bases). The germline CDR1 and CDR2 sequences are MNHNS and SASEGT. V lost 7 bases and J 5 bases, leaving 14 bases between the germline ends. There are 13 residues in the CDR3. The CDR3 protein is CASTRRLGETQYF. In nucleotides, the CDR3 is TGTGCCAGCACGCGAAGACTAGGGGAGACCCAGTACTTC.

This clone was seen more than once but under ten times. The chain employs TRBV18 and TRBJ1-5; D perhaps matches TRBD1 (5 bases). V lost 1 base and J 5 bases, leaving 21 bases between the germline ends. CDR3 length: 18 amino acids. From germline, CDR1 is KGHSH and CDR2 LQKENI. The CDR3 nucleotides are TGTGCCAGCTCACCACAGGCACAGAGCCCTCAAGGGGATCAGCCCCAGCATTTT. Amino acid sequence: CASSPQAQSPQGDQPQHF.

The genes are TRBV13 and TRBJ2-1; TRBD2 aligns across 9 bases. The CDR3 is 15 amino acids. In germline, CDR1 is PRHDT, CDR2 FYEKMQ (reference sequence). The V and J ends lost 1 base and 8 bases, in that order; junction bases with no gene match: 6. The DNA for the CDR3 is TGTGCCAGCAGCTTAGTGGTAGCGGGAGTAGATGAGCAGTTCTTC. This translates into CASSLVVAGVDEQFF.

The rearrangement links TRBV2 to TRBJ2-7; 8 bases agree with TRBD1. The CDR3 consists of 12 residues. CDR1 and CDR2 (germline): SNHLY, FYNNEI. The CDR3 loop reads CASSTPGTGGVV. CDR3 nucleotides: TGTGCCAGCAGTACCCCGGGGACAGGAGGGGTCGTG.

This chain links TRBV30 with TRBJ2-4, with a weak D call TRBD1 (6 bases). Trimming stripped 1 base from V and 0 bases from J, with 13 bases between. CDR1 is GTSNPN, CDR2 SVGIG, per germline (reference sequence). The CDR3 extends over 16 amino acids. This CDR3 is CAWSGGRSLAKNIQYF. The CDR3 DNA is TGTGCCTGGAGTGGGGGGCGGTCGCTAGCCAAAAACATTCAGTACTTC.

CDR3 DNA sequence: TGTGCCAGCAGAACCGACAGGCATTATAACTATGGCTACACCTTC. Translating it yields CASRTDRHYNYGYTF. The V gene is TRBV2, the J gene TRBJ1-2, with a weak D call TRBD1 (6 bases). Per germline, CDR1 SNHLY and CDR2 FYNNEI. V gave up 6 bases and J gave up 1 base, with 15 bases separating them. CDR3 size: 15 residues.

The chain carries TRBV5-4 and TRBJ1-4, with 7 bases lining up with TRBD1. Germline assignment: CDR1 SGHNT and CDR2 YYREEE (reference sequence). The trim removed 4 bases at V and 8 bases at J, leaving 11 bases unmatched. This CDR3 region has 15 residues. CDR3 loop: CASSNKGGADEKLFF. In DNA form, the CDR3 reads TGTGCCAGCAGCAATAAAGGGGGCGCGGACGAAAAACTGTTTTTT.

The J gene is TRBJ2-7, the V gene TRBV4-1; TRBD1 might be the D (7 bases). The ends were cut back, 2 bases at V and 2 bases at J, with 13 bases in the middle. The CDR3 runs 15 residues. CDR1 is MGHRA and CDR2 is YSYEKL in the germline V gene. CDR3 amino acids: CASSQRRGLTYEQYF. In DNA, the CDR3 is TGCGCCAGCAGCCAAAGGAGGGGGCTCACCTACGAGCAGTACTTC.

The rearrangement uses TRBV11-3 and TRBJ1-2; maybe TRBD1 (5 bases). Germline CDR1 is SGHNT and CDR2 is YENEEA. CDR3 length equals 17 residues. V lost 3 bases to trimming and J lost 4 bases, with 21 bases between them. Here the CDR3 DNA reads TGTGCCAGCAGCTTTGAGACAGATTCTAATAGGGTCTATGGCTACACCTTC. It specifies CASSFETDSNRVYGYTF.

The V and J genes are TRBV30 and TRBJ1-5, with D possibly TRBD1 on 5 matching bases. Germline CDR1 is GTSNPN and CDR2 is SVGIG (reference sequence). V lost 1 base to trimming and J lost 11 bases, with 18 bases between them. CDR3 length: 14 amino acids. Here the CDR3 reads CAWSALDTGGTQHF. The CDR3, as DNA: TGTGCCTGGAGTGCCCTTGACACCGGGGGGACCCAGCATTTT.

This chain uses TRBV27 with TRBJ2-1; 7 bases are shared with TRBD2. This CDR3 region has 19 residues. CDR1 is MNHEY and CDR2 is SMNVEV in the germline V gene (reference sequence). V lost 5 bases, J lost 9 bases, and 25 bases stayed unmatched. The CDR3 sequence: CASSPSLLKVGSSGAEQFF. Written as DNA, the CDR3 is TGTGCCAGCAGTCCATCCCTCCTAAAAGTTGGATCTAGCGGCGCTGAGCAGTTCTTC.

The J gene is TRBJ2-2, the V gene TRBV25-1; 7 bases are shared with TRBD1. The CDR3 has 17 residues. Trimming removed 0 bases from V and 5 bases from J; junction bases left unmatched: 9. Germline V lookup: CDR1 MGHDK, CDR2 SYGVNS. This CDR3 reads CASSEYFSDRVTGELFF. Written as DNA, the CDR3 is TGTGCCAGCAGTGAATATTTTTCCGACAGGGTAACCGGGGAGCTGTTTTTT.